One and the same sample provided the 2 T cell receptor beta chains below, sequenced in a study of beta chain features in type 1 diabetes. Sequencing targeted expressed TCRB transcripts, as all isolated RNA had been reverse transcribed. The assay was immunoSEQ multiplex PCR, and TCRdb's table has in-frame clones only and misses some. The sample has hundreds of thousands of clones; roughly 12% are singletons. Material: naive CD4+ T cells from blood. These receptors came from a man aged 18 to 30 in good health.

The rearrangement joins TRBV18 to TRBJ2-7, with D possibly TRBD1 on 6 matching bases. The CDR3 has 15 amino acids. The germline V and J ends were trimmed by 0 bases and 4 bases, with 13 bases remaining between them. Germline-derived CDR1 and CDR2 are KGHSH and LQKENI. CDR3 amino acids: CASSPPGQVGYEQYF. DNA of the CDR3: TGTGCCAGCTCACCACCGGGACAAGTTGGATACGAGCAGTACTTC.

This sequence joins TRBV28 and TRBJ2-3; tentative D call: TRBD1 (5 bases). CDR1 is MDHEN and CDR2 is SYDVKM in the germline V gene. The CDR3 covers 15 residues. V lost 3 bases, J lost 4 bases, and 14 bases lay in between. The CDR3 reads CASSFLGRAADTQYF. The DNA of the CDR3 is TGTGCCAGCAGTTTTTTGGGCAGGGCGGCAGATACGCAGTATTTT.